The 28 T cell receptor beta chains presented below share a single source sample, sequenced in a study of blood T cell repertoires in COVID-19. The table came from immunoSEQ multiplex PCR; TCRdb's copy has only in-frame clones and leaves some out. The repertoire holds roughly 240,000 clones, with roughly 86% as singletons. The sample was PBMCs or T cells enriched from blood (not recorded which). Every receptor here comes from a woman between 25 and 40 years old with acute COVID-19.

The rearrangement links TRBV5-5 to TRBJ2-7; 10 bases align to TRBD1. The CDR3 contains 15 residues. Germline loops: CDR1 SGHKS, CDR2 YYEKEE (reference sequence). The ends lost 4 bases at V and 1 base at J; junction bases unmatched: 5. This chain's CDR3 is CASSLGTGVSYEQYF. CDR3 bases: TGTGCCAGCAGCCTAGGGACAGGGGTATCCTACGAGCAGTACTTC. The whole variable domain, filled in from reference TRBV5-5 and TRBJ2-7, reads DAGVTQSPTHLIKTRGQQVTLRCSPISGHKSVSWYQQVLGQGPQFIFQYYEKEERGRGNFPDRFSARQFPNYSSELNVNALLLGDSALYLCASSLGTGVSYEQYFGPGTRLTVT.

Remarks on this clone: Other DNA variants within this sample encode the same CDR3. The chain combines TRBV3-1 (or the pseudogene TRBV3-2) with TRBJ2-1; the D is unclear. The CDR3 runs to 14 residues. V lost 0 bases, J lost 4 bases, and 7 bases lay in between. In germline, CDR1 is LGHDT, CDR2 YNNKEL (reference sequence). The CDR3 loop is CASSQDSSYNEQFF. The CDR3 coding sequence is TGTGCCAGCAGCCAAGATAGTTCTTACAATGAGCAGTTCTTC.

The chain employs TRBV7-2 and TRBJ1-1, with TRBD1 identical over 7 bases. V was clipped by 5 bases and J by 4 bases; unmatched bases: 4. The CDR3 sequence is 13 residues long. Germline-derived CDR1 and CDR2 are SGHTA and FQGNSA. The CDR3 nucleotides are TGTGCCAGCAGCCTGACAGGGTTCACTGAAGCTTTCTTT. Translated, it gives CASSLTGFTEAFF.

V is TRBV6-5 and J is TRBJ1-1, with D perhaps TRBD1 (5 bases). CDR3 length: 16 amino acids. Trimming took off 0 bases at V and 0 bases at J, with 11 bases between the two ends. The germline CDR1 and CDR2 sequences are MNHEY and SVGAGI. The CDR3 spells CASSYSDMDMNTEAFF. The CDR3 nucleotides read TGTGCCAGCAGTTACTCGGATATGGACATGAACACTGAAGCTTTCTTT.

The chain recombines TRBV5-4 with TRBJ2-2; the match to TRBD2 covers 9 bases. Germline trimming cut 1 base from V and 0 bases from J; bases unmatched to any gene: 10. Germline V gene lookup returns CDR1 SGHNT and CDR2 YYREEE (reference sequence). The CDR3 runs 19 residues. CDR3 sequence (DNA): TGTGCCAGCAGCTTGCGGCCTAGCGGGGCCCATTCGAACACCGGGGAGCTGTTTTTT. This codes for CASSLRPSGAHSNTGELFF.

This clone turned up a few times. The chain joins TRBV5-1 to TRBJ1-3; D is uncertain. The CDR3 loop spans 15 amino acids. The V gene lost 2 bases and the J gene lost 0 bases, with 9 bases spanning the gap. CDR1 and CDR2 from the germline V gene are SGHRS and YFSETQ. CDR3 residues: CASSFTVNSGNTIYF. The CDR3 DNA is TGCGCCAGCAGCTTTACAGTGAACTCTGGAAACACCATATATTTT.

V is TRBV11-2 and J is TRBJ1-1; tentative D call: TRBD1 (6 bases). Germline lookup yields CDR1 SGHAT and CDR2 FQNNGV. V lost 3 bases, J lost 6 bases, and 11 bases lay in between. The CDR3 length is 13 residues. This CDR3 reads CASSFAGDPEAFF. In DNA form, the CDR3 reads TGTGCCAGCAGCTTTGCAGGGGATCCTGAAGCTTTCTTT.

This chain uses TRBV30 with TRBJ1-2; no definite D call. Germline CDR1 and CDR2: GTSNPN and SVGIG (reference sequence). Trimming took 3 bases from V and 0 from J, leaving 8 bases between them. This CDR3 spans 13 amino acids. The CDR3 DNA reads TGTGCCTGGAGCCTCGGGTCTAACTATGGCTACACCTTC. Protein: CAWSLGSNYGYTF.

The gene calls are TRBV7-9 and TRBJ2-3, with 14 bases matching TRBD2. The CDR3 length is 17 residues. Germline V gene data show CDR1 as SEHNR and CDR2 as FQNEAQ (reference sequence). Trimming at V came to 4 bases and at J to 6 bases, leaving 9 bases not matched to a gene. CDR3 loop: CASSSDGTSGGGDTQYF. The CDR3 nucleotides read TGTGCCAGCAGCTCGGACGGGACTAGCGGGGGTGGGGATACGCAGTATTTT.

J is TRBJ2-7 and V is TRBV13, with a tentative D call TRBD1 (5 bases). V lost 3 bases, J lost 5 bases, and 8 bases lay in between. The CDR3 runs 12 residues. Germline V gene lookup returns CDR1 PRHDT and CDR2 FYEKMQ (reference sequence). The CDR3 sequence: CASSFVRDEQYF. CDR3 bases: TGTGCCAGCAGCTTTGTCAGGGACGAGCAGTACTTC.

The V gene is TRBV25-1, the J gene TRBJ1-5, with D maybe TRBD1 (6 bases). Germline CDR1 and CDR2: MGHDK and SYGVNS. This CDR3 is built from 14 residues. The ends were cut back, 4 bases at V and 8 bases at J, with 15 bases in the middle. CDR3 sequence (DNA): TGTGCCAGCAGTGTACAGGGAGCGAGGGAGCCCCAGCATTTT. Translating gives CASSVQGAREPQHF. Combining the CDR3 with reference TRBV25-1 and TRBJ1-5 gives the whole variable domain EADIYQTPRYLVIGTGKKITLECSQTMGHDKMYWYQQDPGMELHLIHYSYGVNSTEKGDLSSESTVSRIRTEHFPLTLESARPSHTSQYLCASSVQGAREPQHFGDGTRLSIL.

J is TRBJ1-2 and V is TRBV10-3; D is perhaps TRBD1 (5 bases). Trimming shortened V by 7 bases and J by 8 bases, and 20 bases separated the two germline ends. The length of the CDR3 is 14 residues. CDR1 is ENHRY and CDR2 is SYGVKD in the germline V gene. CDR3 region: CAIKSGSGGDGYTF. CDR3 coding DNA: TGTGCCATCAAGTCAGGAAGCGGGGGGGACGGCTACACCTTC.

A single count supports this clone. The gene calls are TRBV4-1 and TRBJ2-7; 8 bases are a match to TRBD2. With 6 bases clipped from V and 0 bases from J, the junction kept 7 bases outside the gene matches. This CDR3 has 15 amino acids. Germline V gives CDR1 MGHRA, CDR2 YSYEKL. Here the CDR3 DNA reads TGCGCCAGCAGTTACGGGGGGGGAAGCTCCTACGAGCAGTACTTC. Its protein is CASSYGGGSSYEQYF.

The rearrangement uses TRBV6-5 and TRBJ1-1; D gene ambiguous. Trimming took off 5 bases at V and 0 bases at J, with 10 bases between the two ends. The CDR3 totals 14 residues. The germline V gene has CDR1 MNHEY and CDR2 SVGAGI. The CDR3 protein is CASSTSGMNTEAFF. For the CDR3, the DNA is TGTGCCAGCAGTACCAGCGGTATGAACACTGAAGCTTTCTTT.

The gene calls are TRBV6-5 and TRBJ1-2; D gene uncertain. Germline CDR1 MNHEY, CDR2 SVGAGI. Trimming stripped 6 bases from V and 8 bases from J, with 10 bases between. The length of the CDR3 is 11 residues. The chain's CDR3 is CASRSPEGYTF. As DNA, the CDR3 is TGTGCCAGCAGGTCCCCTGAGGGCTACACCTTC.

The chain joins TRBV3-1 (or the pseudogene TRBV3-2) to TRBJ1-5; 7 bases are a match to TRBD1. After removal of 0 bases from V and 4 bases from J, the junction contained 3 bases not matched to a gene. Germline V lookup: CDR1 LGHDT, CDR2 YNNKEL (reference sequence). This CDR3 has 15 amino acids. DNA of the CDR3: TGTGCCAGCAGCCAAGAGGGACAGCCTAATCAGCCCCAGCATTTT. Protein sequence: CASSQEGQPNQPQHF.

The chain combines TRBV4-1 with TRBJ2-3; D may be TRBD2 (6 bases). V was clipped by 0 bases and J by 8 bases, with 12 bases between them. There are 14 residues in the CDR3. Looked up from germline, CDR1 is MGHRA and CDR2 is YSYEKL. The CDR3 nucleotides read TGCGCCAGCAGCCAAGATTTCGGGGGATTTACGCAGTATTTT. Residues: CASSQDFGGFTQYF.

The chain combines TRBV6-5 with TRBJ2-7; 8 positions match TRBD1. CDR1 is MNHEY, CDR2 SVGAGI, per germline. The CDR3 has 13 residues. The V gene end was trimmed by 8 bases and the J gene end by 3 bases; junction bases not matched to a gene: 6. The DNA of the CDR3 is TGTGCCAGCTCCGGGACAGGATTCTACGAGCAGTACTTC. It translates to CASSGTGFYEQYF.

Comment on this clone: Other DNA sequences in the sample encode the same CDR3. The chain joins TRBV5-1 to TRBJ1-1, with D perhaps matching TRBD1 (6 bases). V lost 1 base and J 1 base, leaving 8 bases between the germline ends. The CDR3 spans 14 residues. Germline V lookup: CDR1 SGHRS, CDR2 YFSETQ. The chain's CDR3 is CASSLRQANTEAFF. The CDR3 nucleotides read TGCGCCAGCAGCTTGAGACAGGCGAACACTGAAGCTTTCTTT.

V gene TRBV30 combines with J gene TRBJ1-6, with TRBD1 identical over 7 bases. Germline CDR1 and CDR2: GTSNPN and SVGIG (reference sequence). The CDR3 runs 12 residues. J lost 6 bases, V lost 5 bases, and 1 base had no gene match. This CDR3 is CAWDRVNSPLHF. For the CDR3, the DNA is TGTGCCTGGGACAGGGTTAATTCACCCCTCCACTTT.

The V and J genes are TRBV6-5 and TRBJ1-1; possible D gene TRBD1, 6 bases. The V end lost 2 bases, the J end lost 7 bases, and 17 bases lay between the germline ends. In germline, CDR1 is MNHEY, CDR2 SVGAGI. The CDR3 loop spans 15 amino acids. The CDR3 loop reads CASSYLQGAAYEAFF. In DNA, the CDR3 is TGTGCCAGCAGTTACCTACAGGGAGCCGCATATGAAGCTTTCTTT.

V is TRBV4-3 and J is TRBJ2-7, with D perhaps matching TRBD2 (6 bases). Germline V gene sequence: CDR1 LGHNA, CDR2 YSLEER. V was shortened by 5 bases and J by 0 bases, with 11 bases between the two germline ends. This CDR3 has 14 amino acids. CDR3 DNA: TGCGCCAGCAGCGCATGGAGGGACTCCTACGAGCAGTACTTC. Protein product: CASSAWRDSYEQYF.

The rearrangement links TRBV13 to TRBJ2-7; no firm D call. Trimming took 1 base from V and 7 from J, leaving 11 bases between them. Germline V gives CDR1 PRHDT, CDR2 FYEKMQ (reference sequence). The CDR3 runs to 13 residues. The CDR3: CASSLAPSVEQYF. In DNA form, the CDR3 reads TGTGCCAGCAGCTTAGCCCCTTCTGTAGAGCAGTACTTC.

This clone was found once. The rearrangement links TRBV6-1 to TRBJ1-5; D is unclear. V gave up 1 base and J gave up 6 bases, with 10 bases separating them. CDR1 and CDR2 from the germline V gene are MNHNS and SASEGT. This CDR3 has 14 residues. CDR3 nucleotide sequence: TGTGCCAGCAGTGAAGGCACGGAGAGTCAGCCCCAGCATTTT. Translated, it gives CASSEGTESQPQHF.

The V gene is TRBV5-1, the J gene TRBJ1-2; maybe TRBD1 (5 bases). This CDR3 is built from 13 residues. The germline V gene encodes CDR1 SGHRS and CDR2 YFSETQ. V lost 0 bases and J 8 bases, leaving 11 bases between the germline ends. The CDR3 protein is CASSLEQAGGYTF. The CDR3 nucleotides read TGCGCCAGCAGCTTGGAACAGGCTGGGGGCTACACCTTC.

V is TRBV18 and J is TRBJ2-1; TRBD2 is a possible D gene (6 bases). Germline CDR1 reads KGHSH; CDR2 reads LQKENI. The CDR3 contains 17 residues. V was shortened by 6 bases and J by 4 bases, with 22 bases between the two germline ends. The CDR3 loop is CASSGWLAQPPYNEQFF. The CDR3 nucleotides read TGTGCCAGCTCGGGTTGGCTAGCGCAACCCCCGTACAATGAGCAGTTCTTC.

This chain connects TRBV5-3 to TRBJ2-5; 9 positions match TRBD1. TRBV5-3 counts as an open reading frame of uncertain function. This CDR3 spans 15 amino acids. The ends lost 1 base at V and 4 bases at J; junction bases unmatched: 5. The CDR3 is CARSLTGGGGETQYF. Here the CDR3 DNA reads TGTGCCAGAAGCTTGACAGGGGGCGGTGGAGAGACCCAGTACTTC.

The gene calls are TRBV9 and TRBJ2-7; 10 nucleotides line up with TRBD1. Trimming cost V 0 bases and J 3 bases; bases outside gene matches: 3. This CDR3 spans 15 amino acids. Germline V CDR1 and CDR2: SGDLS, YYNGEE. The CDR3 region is CASSVGGTGVYEQYF. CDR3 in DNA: TGTGCCAGCAGCGTAGGAGGGACAGGGGTCTACGAGCAGTACTTC.